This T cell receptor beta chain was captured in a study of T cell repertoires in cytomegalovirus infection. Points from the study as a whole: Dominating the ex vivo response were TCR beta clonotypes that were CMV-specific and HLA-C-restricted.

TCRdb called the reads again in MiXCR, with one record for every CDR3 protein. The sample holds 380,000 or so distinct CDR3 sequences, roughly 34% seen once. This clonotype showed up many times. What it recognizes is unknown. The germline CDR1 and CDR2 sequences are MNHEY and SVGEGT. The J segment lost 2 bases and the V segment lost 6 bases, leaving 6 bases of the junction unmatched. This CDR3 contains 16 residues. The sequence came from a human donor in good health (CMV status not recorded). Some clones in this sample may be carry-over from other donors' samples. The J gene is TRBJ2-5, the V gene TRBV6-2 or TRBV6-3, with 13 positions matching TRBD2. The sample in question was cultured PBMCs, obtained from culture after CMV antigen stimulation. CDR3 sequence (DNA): TGTGCCAGCAGCTACCCGGGACTAGCGGGACAAGAGACCCAGTACTTC. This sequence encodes CASSYPGLAGQETQYF.